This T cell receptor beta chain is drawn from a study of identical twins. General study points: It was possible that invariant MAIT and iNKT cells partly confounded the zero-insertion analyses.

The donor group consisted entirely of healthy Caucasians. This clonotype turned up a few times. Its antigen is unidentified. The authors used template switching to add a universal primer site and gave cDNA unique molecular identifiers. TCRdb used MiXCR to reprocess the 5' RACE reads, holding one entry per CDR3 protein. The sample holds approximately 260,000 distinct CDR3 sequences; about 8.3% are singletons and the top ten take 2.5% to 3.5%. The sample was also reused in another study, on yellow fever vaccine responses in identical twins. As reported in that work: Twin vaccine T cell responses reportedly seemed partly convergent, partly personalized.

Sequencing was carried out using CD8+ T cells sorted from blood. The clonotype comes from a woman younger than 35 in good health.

The CDR3 sequence is CSVEDPDRGLGGELFF. The CDR3 coding sequence is TGCAGCGTTGAAGATCCGGACAGGGGGTTGGGCGGGGAGCTGTTTTTT. The J gene is TRBJ2-2, the V gene TRBV29-1; the match to TRBD1 covers 10 bases. CDR1 is SQVTM and CDR2 is ANQGSEA in the germline V gene. The ends lost 0 bases at V and 7 bases at J; junction bases unmatched: 8. This CDR3 has 16 residues.